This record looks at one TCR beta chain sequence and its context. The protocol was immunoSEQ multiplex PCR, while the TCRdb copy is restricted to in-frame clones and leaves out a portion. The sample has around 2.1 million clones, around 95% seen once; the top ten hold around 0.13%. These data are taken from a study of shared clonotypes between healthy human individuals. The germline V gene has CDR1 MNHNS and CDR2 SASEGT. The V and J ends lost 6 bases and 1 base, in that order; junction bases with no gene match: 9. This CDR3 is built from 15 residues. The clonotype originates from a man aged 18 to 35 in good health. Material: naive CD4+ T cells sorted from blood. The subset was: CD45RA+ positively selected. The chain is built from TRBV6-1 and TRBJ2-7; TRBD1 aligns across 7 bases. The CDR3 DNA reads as TGTGCCAGCAGGCTAATCCGGGACAGTTCCTACGAGCAGTACTTC. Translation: CASRLIRDSSYEQYF.